This entry is about one T cell receptor (beta chain). This sample was included in a study of T cell responses to AZD1222 COVID-19 vaccine. The assay was immunoSEQ multiplex PCR, and TCRdb's table has in-frame clones only and misses some. The sample consists of 90,000 to 120,000 clones, over 80% of them appearing once. The CDR3 covers 13 residues. The junction had 3 bases not matched to a gene; V was cut back by 5 bases and J by 3 bases. The V gene's germline CDR1 is SGHDT and CDR2 YYEEEE. V is TRBV5-6 and J is TRBJ2-7; 9 bases match TRBD2. The sequence derives from an adult who received the AZD1222 COVID-19 vaccine. The source was peripheral blood, collected 28 days after the second AZD1222 dose. The CDR3 DNA reads as TGTGCCAGCAGTCGACTAGCGGTCTACGAGCAGTACTTC. Translating it yields CASSRLAVYEQYF.